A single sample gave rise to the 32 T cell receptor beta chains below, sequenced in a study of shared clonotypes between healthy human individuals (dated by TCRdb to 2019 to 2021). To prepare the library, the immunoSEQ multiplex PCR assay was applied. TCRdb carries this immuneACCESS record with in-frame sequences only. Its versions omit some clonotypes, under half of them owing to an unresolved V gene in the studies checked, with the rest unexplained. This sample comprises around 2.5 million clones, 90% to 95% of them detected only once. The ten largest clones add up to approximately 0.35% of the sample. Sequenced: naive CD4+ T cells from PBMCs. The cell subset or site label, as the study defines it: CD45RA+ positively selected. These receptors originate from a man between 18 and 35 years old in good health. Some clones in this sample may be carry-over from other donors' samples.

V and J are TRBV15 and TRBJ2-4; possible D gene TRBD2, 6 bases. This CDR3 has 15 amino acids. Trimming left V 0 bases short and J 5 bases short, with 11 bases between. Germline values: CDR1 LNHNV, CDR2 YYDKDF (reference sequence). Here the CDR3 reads CATSRDLGGQNIQYF. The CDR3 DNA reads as TGTGCCACCAGCAGAGATCTCGGGGGACAAAACATTCAGTACTTC.

CDR3 in DNA: TGTGCCAGCCGGGGGGGGTTAGTGAACACTGAAGCTTTCTTT. Amino acids: CASRGGLVNTEAFF. The genes are TRBV7-2 and TRBJ1-1; TRBD1 might be the D (5 bases). Germline V gene data show CDR1 as SGHTA and CDR2 as FQGNSA. This CDR3 has 14 amino acids. V was clipped by 8 bases and J by 0 bases, with 13 bases between them.

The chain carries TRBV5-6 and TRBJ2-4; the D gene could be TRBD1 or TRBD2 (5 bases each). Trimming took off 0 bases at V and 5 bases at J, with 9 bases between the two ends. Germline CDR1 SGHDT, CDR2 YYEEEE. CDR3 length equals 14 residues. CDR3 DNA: TGTGCCAGCAGCTTGGTCGGGGCCCAAAACATTCAGTACTTC. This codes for CASSLVGAQNIQYF.

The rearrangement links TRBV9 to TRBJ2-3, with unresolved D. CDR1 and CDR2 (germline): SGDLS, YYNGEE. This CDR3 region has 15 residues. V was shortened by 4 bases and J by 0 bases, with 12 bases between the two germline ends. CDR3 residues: CASSPRHPSTDTQYF. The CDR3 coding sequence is TGTGCCAGCAGCCCAAGGCACCCTAGCACAGATACGCAGTATTTT.

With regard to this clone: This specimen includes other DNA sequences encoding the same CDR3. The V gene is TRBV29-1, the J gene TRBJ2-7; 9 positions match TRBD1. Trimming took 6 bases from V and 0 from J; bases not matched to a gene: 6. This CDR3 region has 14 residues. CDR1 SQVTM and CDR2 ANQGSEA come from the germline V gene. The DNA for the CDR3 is TGCAGCGTCCGGAGGGACAGGGACTCCTACGAGCAGTACTTC. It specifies CSVRRDRDSYEQYF.

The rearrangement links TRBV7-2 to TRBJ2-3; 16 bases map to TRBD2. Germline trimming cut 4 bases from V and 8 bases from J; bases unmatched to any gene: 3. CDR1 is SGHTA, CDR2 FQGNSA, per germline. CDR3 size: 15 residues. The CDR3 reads CASSSGLAGGGTQYF. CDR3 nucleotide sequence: TGTGCCAGCAGCTCGGGACTAGCGGGAGGGGGTACGCAGTATTTT.

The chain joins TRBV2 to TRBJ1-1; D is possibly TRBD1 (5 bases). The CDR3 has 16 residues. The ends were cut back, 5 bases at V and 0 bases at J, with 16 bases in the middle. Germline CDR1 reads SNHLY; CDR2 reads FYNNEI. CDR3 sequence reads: CASSWDRLKMNTEAFF. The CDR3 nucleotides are TGTGCCAGCAGTTGGGACCGACTGAAGATGAACACTGAAGCTTTCTTT.

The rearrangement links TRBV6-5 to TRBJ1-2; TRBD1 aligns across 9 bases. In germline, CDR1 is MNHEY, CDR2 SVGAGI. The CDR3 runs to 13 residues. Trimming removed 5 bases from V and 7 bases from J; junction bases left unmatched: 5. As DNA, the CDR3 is TGTGCCAGCAGTCTCGGACAGGGGCTTGGCTACACCTTC. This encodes CASSLGQGLGYTF.

The CDR3 loop reads CASTRGLGANVLTF. CDR3 nucleotides: TGCGCCAGCACCAGGGGGCTCGGGGCCAACGTCCTGACTTTC. The rearrangement joins TRBV5-1 to TRBJ2-6; 8 positions agree with TRBD1. The germline gives CDR1 SGHRS, CDR2 YFSETQ. The CDR3 sequence is 14 residues long. With 6 bases clipped from V and 4 bases from J, the junction kept 3 bases outside the gene matches. Full variable domain (rest looked up from reference TRBV5-1 and TRBJ2-6): KAGVTQTPRYLIKTRGQQVTLSCSPISGHRSVSWYQQTPGQGLQFLFEYFSETQRNKGNFPGRFSGRQFSNSRSEMNVSTLELGDSALYLCASTRGLGANVLTFGAGSRLTVL.

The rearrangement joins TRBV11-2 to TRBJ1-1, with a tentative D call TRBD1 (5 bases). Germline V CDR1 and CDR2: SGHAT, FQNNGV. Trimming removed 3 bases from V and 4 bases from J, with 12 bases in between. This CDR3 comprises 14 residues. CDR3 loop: CASSLQQGGTEAFF. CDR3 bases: TGTGCCAGCAGCTTGCAGCAGGGCGGCACTGAAGCTTTCTTT.

This CDR3 reads CASSLTFGPSNQPQHF. CDR3 bases: TGTGCCAGCAGCTTGACGTTCGGGCCTAGCAATCAGCCCCAGCATTTT. The rearrangement uses TRBV5-8 and TRBJ1-5; unclear D gene. This CDR3 contains 16 residues. Germline CDR1 reads SGHTS; CDR2 reads YDEGEE. V was trimmed by 1 base and J by 0 bases, leaving 11 bases between them. Full variable domain (outside the CDR3, taken from reference TRBV5-8 and TRBJ1-5): EAGVTQSPTHLIKTRGQQATLRCSPISGHTSVYWYQQALGLGLQFLLWYDEGEERNRGNFPPRFSGRQFPNYSSELNVNALELEDSALYLCASSLTFGPSNQPQHFGDGTRLSIL.

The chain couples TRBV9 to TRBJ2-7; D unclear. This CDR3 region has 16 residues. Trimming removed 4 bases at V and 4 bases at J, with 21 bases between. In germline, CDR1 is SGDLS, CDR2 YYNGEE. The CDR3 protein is CASSPPQSPFGYEQYF. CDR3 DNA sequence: TGTGCCAGCAGCCCCCCCCAGTCGCCCTTCGGATACGAGCAGTACTTC.

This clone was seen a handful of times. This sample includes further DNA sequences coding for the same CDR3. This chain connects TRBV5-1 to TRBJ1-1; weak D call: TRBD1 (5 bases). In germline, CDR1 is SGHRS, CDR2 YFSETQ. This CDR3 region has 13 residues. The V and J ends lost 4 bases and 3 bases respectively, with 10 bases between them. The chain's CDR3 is CASSDQGDTEAFF. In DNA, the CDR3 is TGCGCCAGCAGCGACCAAGGGGACACTGAAGCTTTCTTT.

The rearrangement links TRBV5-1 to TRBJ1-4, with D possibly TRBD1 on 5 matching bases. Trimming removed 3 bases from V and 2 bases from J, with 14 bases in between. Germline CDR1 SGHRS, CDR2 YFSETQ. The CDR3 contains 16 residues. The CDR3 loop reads CASSWGTAITNEKLFF. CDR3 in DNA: TGCGCCAGCAGCTGGGGGACCGCGATCACTAATGAAAAACTGTTTTTT.

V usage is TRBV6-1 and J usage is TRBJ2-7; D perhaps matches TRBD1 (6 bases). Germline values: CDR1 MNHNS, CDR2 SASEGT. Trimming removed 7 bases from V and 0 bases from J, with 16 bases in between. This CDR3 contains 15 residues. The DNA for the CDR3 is TGTGCCAGCATTCTCACCGGGACACTCTCCTACGAGCAGTACTTC. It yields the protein CASILTGTLSYEQYF.

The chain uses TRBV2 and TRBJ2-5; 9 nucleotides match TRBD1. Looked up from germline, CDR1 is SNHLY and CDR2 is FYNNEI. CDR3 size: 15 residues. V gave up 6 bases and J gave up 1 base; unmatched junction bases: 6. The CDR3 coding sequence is TGTGCCAGCAGGCTACGACAGGGGGGCCAAGAGACCCAGTACTTC. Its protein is CASRLRQGGQETQYF. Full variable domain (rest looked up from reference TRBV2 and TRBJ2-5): EPEVTQTPSHQVTQMGQEVILRCVPISNHLYFYWYRQILGQKVEFLVSFYNNEISEKSEIFDDQFSVERPDGSNFTLKIRSTKLEDSAMYFCASRLRQGGQETQYFGPGTRLLVL.

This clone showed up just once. This chain's CDR3 is CASSWSRPNTEAFF. CDR3 nucleotides: TGTGCCAGCAGCTGGAGCCGGCCGAACACTGAAGCTTTCTTT. This chain uses TRBV16 with TRBJ1-1; D unresolved. There are 14 residues in the CDR3. V lost 5 bases to trimming and J lost 1 base, with 11 bases between them. From germline, CDR1 is KGHSY and CDR2 FQNENV.

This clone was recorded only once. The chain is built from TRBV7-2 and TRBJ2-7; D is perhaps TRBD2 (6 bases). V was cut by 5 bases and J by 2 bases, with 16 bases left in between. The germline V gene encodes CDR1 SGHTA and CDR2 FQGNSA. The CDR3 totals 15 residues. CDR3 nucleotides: TGTGCCAGCAGCGGGTTGAGGCGGGGAGCCTACGAGCAGTACTTC. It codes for CASSGLRRGAYEQYF.

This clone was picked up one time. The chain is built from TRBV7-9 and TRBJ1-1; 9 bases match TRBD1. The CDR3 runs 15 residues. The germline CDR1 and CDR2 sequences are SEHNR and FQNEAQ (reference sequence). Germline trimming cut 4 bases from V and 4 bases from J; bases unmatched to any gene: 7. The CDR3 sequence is CASSSRDREGTEAFF. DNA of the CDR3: TGTGCCAGCAGCTCGAGGGACAGGGAGGGCACTGAAGCTTTCTTT.

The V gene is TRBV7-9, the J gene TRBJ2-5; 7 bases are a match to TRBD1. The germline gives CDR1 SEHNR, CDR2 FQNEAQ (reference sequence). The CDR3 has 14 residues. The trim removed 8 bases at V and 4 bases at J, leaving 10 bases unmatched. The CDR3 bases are TGTGCCAGCGGGTTTGGGACAGCAGGAGAGACCCAGTACTTC. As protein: CASGFGTAGETQYF.

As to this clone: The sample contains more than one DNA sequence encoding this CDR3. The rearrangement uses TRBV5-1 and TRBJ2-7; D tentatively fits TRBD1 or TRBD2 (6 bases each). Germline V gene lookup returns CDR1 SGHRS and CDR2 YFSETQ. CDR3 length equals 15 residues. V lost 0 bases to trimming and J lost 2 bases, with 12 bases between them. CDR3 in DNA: TGCGCCAGCAGCTTGGTAGTGGGGGGCGCCTACGAGCAGTACTTC. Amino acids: CASSLVVGGAYEQYF.

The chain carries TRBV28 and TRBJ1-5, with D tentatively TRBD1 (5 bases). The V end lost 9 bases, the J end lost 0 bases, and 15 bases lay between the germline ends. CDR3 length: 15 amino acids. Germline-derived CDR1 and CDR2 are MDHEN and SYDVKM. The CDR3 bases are TGTGCCAGTGGGACGACGGTTTATAGCAATCAGCCCCAGCATTTT. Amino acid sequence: CASGTTVYSNQPQHF.

CDR3 nucleotides: TGTGCCAGCAGTGCGGGGGGCCTGTGGGATACGCAGTATTTT. Residues: CASSAGGLWDTQYF. The genes are TRBV2 and TRBJ2-3; TRBD2 is a possible D gene (7 bases). In germline, CDR1 is SNHLY, CDR2 FYNNEI. This CDR3 comprises 14 residues. The V gene lost 4 bases and the J gene lost 6 bases, with 14 bases spanning the gap.

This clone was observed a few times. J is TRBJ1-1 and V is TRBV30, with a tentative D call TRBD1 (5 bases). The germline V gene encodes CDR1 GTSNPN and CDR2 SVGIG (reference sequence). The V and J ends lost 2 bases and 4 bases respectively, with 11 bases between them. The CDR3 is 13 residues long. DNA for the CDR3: TGTGCCTGGAGTATGGGGCAAGGCACTGAAGCTTTCTTT. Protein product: CAWSMGQGTEAFF. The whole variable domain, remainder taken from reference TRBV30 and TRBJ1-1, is SQTIHQWPATLVQPVGSPLSLECTVEGTSNPNLYWYRQAAGRGLQLLFYSVGIGQISSEVPQNLSASRPQDRQFILSSKKLLLSDSGFYLCAWSMGQGTEAFFGQGTRLTVV.

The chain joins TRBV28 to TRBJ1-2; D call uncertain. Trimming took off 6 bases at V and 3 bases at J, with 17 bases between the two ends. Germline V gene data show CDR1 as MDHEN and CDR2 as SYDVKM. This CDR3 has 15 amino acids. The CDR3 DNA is TGTGCCAGCAGCTTTCCACGCGGCGGCGACTATGGCTACACCTTC. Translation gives CASSFPRGGDYGYTF.

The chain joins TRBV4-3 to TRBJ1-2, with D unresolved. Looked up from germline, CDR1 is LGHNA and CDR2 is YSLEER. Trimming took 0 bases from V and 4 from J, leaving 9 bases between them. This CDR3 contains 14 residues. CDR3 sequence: CASSQERGGYGYTF. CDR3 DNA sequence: TGCGCCAGCAGCCAAGAGCGGGGAGGCTATGGCTACACCTTC.

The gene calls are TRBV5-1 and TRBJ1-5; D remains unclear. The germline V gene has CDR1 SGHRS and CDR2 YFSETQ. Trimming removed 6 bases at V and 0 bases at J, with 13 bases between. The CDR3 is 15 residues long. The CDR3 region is CASTSSGYSNQPQHF. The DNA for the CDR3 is TGCGCCAGCACCTCCTCCGGGTATAGCAATCAGCCCCAGCATTTT. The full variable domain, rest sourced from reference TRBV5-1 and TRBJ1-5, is KAGVTQTPRYLIKTRGQQVTLSCSPISGHRSVSWYQQTPGQGLQFLFEYFSETQRNKGNFPGRFSGRQFSNSRSEMNVSTLELGDSALYLCASTSSGYSNQPQHFGDGTRLSIL.

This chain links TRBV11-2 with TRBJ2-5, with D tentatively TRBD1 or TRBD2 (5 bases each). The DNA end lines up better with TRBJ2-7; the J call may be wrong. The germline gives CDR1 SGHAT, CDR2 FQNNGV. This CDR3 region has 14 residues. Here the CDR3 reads CASSPRGSSYEQYF. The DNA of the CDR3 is TGTGCCAGCAGCCCTCGGGGCTCCTCCTACGAGCAGTACTTC.

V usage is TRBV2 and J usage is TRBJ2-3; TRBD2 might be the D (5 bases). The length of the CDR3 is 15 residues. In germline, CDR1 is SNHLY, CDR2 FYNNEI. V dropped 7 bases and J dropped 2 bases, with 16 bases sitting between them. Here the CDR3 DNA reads TGTGCCAGCACCTATGGCGCGGGCCTCACAGATACGCAGTATTTT. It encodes CASTYGAGLTDTQYF.

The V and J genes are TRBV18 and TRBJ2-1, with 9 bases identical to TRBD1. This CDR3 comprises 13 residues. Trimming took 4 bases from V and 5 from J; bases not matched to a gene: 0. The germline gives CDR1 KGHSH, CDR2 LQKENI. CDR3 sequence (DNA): TGTGCCAGCTCACGGACAGGGGACAATGAGCAGTTCTTC. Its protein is CASSRTGDNEQFF.

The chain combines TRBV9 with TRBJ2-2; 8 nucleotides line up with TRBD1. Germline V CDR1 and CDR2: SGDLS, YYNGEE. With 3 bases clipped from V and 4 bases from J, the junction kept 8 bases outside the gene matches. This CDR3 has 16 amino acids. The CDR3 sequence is CASSALPGGATGELFF. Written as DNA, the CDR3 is TGTGCCAGCAGCGCACTCCCAGGGGGCGCCACCGGGGAGCTGTTTTTT.

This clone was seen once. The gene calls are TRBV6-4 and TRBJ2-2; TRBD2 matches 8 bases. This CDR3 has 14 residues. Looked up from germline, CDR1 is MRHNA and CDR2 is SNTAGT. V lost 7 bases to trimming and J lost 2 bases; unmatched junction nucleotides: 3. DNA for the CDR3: TGTGCCAGCAAGCGGGAGATTAACACCGGGGAGCTGTTTTTT. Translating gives CASKREINTGELFF.